This T cell receptor (beta chain) was sequenced during a study of shared clonotypes between healthy human individuals. Study-wide findings and caveats: Naive CD4 clonotypes were shared across several donors at 4% to 5%.

A word on this clone: The antigen is undetermined.

The CDR3 runs 15 residues. Germline V gene sequence: CDR1 ENHRY, CDR2 SYGVKD. V dropped 0 bases and J dropped 4 bases, with 12 bases sitting between them. DNA at 150 to 200 ng, about 30,000 T cell genomes, went into sorted-subset replicate PCRs. Method: immunoSEQ multiplex PCR; TCRdb's copy keeps in-frame clones and lacks some. The table lists 2 million to 3 million clones, over 85% of them singletons. The chain has TRBV10-3 and TRBJ2-5, with D perhaps given as TRBD1 or TRBD2 (6 bases each). This receptor was identified in a man aged 18 to 30 in good health. Some clones in this sample may be carry-over from other donors' samples. The material sequenced was naive CD4+ T cells from PBMCs. Described subset: CD45RA+ positively selected. DNA of the CDR3: TGTGCCATCAGTGAGTCTTTGGGGGGCGCAGAGACCCAGTACTTC. It encodes CAISESLGGAETQYF.